This T cell receptor (beta chain) is from a study of monozygotic twins with inflammatory bowel disease. TCRdb reprocessed the 5' RACE reads; each CDR3 protein has one entry and no DNA is given. The ten most abundant clones cover around 2.4% of a sample with some 170,000 distinct CDR3 sequences. This CDR3 spans 14 amino acids. CDR1 is LGHNA and CDR2 is YNFKEQ in the germline V gene. The rearrangement links TRBV4-2 to TRBJ2-3. This receptor was identified in a human donor with ulcerative colitis or Crohn's disease, or a healthy co-twin of an affected twin (not recorded which). The sequencing input was blood. CDR3 sequence: CASSQEGWVDTQYF.